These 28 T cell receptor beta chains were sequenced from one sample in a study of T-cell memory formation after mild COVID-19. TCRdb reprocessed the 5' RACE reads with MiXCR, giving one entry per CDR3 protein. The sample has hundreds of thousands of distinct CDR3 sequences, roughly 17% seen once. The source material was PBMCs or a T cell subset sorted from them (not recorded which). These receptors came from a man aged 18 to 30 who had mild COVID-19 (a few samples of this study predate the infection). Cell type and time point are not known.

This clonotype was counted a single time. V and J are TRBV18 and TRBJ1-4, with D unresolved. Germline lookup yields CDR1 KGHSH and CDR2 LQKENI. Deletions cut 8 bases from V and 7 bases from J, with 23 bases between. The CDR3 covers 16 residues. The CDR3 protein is CASAPSGGVMSEKLFF. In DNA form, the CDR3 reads TGTGCCAGCGCCCCGAGTGGCGGGGTGATGAGTGAAAAACTGTTTTTT.

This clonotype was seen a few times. As DNA, the CDR3 is TGCGCCAGCAGCGACACTAGCGGGGCCTACGAGCAGTACGTC. It translates to CASSDTSGAYEQYV. This sequence joins TRBV5-1 and TRBJ2-7; 10 bases align to TRBD2. There are 14 residues in the CDR3. The germline CDR1 and CDR2 sequences are SGHRS and YFSETQ. V was pared by 4 bases and J by 2 bases, with 3 bases of the junction left unmatched.

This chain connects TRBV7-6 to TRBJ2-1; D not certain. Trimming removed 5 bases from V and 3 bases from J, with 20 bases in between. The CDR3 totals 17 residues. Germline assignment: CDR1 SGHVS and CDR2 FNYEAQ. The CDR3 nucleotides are TGTGCCAGCAGCGCCTCCCCAACAGTGGGGTACTACAATGAGCAGTTCTTC. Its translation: CASSASPTVGYYNEQFF.

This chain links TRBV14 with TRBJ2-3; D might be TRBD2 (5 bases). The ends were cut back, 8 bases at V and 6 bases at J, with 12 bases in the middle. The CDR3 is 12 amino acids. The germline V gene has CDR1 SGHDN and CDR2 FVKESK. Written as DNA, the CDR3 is TGTGCCAGCGCCTCCTCGGGGGATACGCAGTATTTT. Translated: CASASSGDTQYF.

CDR3 in amino acids: CASSPGTGGLEQYV. The CDR3 DNA follows: TGTGCCAGCAGTCCGGGGACAGGGGGCCTTGAGCAGTACGTC. This sequence joins TRBV28 and TRBJ2-7; 12 nucleotides line up with TRBD1. The CDR3 totals 14 residues. Germline V CDR1 and CDR2: MDHEN, SYDVKM. Trimming removed 5 bases from V and 7 bases from J; junction bases left unmatched: 6.

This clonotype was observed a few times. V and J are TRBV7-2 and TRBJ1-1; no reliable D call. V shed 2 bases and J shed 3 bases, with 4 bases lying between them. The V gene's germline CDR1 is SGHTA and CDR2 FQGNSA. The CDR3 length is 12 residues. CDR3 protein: CASSLSDTEAFF. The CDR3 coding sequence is TGTGCCAGCAGCTTAAGCGACACTGAAGCTTTCTTT. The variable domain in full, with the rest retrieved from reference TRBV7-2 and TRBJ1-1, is GAGVSQSPSNKVTEKGKDVELRCDPISGHTALYWYRQSLGQGLEFLIYFQGNSAPDKSGLPSDRFSAERTGGSVSTLTIQRTQQEDSAVYLCASSLSDTEAFFGQGTRLTVV.

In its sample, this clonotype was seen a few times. The DNA of the CDR3 is TGTGCCAGCAGCCAGACAGGGGGCGATGGCTACACCTTC. It yields the protein CASSQTGGDGYTF. The chain is built from TRBV3-1 and TRBJ1-2, with TRBD1 matching 10 bases. Looked up from germline, CDR1 is LGHDT and CDR2 is YNNKEL (reference sequence). CDR3 size: 13 residues. V lost 3 bases and J lost 6; bases outside the gene matches: 1.

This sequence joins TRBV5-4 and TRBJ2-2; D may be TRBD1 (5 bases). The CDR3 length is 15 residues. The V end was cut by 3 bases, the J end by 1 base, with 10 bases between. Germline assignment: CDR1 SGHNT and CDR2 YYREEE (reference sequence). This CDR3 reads CASSSPGQNTGELFF. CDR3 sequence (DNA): TGTGCCAGCAGCTCGCCCGGACAGAACACCGGGGAGCTGTTTTTT.

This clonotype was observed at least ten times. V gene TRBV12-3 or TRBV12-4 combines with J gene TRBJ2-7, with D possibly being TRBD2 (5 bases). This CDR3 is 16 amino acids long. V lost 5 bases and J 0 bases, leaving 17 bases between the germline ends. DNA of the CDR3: TGTGCCAGCAGTCCCCGCCCCCAGCGGCCCTCCTACGAGCAGTACTTC. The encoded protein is CASSPRPQRPSYEQYF.

CDR3: CASSQDRVGQGWSEQFF. CDR3 bases: TGCGCCAGCAGCCAAGATCGGGTAGGACAGGGATGGAGTGAGCAGTTCTTC. The chain has TRBV4-3 and TRBJ2-1; 8 positions match TRBD1. This CDR3 comprises 17 residues. The germline V gene has CDR1 LGHNA and CDR2 YSLEER. Trimming took 0 bases from V and 9 from J; bases not matched to a gene: 13.

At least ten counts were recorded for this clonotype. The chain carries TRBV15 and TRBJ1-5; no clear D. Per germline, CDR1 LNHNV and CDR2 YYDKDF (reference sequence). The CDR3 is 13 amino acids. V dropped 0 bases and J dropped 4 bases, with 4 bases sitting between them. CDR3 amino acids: CATSRDQNQPQHF. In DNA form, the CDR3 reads TGTGCCACCAGCAGAGATCAGAATCAGCCCCAGCATTTT.

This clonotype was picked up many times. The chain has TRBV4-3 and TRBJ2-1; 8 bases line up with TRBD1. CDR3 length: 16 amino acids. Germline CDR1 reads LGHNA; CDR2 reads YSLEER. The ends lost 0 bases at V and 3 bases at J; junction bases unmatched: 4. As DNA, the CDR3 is TGCGCCAGCAGCCAAGATGCGGACAGGGACTACAATGAGCAGTTCTTC. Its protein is CASSQDADRDYNEQFF.

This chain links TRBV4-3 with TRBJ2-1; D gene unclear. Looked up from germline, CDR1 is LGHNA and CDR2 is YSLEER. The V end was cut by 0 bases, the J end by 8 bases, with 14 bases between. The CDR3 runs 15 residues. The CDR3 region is CASSQDGLALDEQFF. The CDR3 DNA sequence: TGCGCCAGCAGCCAAGATGGGCTGGCCTTGGATGAGCAGTTCTTC.

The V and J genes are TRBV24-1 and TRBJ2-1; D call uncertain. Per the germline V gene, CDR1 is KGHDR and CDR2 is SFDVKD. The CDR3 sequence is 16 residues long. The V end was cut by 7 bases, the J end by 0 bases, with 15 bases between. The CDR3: CATSPWGLSSYNEQFF. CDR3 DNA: TGTGCCACCAGCCCCTGGGGTTTAAGCTCCTACAATGAGCAGTTCTTC.

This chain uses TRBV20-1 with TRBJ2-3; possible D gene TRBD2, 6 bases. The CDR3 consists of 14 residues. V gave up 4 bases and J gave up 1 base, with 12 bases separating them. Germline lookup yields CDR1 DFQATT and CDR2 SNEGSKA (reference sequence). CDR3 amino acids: CSAKVSGGTDTQYF. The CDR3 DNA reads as TGCAGTGCTAAAGTATCGGGGGGCACAGATACGCAGTATTTT.

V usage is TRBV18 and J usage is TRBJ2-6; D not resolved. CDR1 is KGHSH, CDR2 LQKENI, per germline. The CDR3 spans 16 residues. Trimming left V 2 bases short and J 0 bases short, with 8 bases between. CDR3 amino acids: CASSPTPGSGANVLTF. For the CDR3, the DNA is TGTGCCAGCTCACCAACCCCGGGCTCTGGGGCCAACGTCCTGACTTTC. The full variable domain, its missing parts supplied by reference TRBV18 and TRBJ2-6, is NAGVMQNPRHLVRRRGQEARLRCSPMKGHSHVYWYRQLPEEGLKFMVYLQKENIIDESGMPKERFSAEFPKEGPSILRIQQVVRGDSAAYFCASSPTPGSGANVLTFGAGSRLTVL.

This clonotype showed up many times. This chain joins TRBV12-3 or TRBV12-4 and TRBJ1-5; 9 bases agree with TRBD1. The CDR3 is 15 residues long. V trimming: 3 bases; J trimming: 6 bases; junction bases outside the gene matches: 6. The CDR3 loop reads CASSFRQGDGQPQHF. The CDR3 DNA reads TGTGCCAGCAGTTTCAGACAGGGGGACGGTCAGCCCCAGCATTTT.

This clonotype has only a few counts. Here the CDR3 DNA reads TGTGCCAGCAGCCAAGGTGGGCAGATTGAAGCTTTCTTT. Protein sequence: CASSQGGQIEAFF. V gene TRBV3-1 combines with J gene TRBJ1-1; D gene ambiguous. This CDR3 has 13 residues. Germline V CDR1 and CDR2: LGHDT, YNNKEL (reference sequence). V gave up 1 base and J gave up 7 bases, with 10 bases separating them.

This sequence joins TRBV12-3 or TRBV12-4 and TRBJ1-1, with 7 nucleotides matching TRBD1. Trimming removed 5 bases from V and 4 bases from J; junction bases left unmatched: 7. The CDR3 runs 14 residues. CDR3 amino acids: CASSPGQSGTEAFF. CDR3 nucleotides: TGTGCCAGCAGTCCGGGACAGTCGGGCACTGAAGCTTTCTTT.

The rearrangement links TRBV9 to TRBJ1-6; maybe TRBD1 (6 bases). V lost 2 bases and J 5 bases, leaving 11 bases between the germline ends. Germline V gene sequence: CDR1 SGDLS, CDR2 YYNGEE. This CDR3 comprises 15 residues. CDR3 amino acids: CASSVTGDNNSPLHF. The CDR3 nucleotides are TGTGCCAGCAGCGTTACCGGGGACAATAATTCACCCCTCCACTTT.

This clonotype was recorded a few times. This CDR3 is CASSPDTSAKNIQYF. The CDR3 coding sequence is TGTGCCAGCAGCCCTGACACCTCAGCCAAAAACATTCAGTACTTC. The chain links TRBV12-3 or TRBV12-4 to TRBJ2-4; D is unclear. The CDR3 contains 15 residues. The ends were cut back, 6 bases at V and 0 bases at J, with 12 bases in the middle.

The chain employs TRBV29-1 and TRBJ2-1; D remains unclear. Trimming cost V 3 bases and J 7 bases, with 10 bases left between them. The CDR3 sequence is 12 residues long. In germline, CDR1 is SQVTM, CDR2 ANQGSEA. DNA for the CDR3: TGCAGCGTTGACTCCCAAGGGAATGAGCAGTTCTTC. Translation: CSVDSQGNEQFF.

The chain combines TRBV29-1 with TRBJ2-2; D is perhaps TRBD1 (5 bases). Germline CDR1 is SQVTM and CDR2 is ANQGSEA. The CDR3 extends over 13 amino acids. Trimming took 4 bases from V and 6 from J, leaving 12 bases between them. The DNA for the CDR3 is TGCAGCGTTGTTGTCGCGACAGCCGGGGAGCTGTTTTTT. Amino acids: CSVVVATAGELFF.

The CDR3 is CAMTRTGTDTQYF. The CDR3 DNA reads TGTGCCATGACACGCACCGGCACAGATACGCAGTATTTT. This sequence joins TRBV10-3 and TRBJ2-3, with D unclear. In germline, CDR1 is ENHRY, CDR2 SYGVKD. Deletions cut 9 bases from V and 1 base from J, with 11 bases between. The CDR3 is 13 residues long.

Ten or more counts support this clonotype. CDR3 nucleotides: TGCAGTGCCCCGGGCGGGGCCCAAGAGACCCAGTACTTC. Translation: CSAPGGAQETQYF. V usage is TRBV20-1 and J usage is TRBJ2-5; the D gene is possibly TRBD2 (6 bases). The germline V and J ends were trimmed by 6 bases and 1 base, with 12 bases remaining between them. This CDR3 region has 13 residues. From germline, CDR1 is DFQATT and CDR2 SNEGSKA (reference sequence).

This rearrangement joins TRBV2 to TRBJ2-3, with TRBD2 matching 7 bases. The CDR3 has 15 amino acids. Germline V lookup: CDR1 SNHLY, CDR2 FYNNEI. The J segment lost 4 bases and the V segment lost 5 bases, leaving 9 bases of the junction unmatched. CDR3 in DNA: TGTGCCAGCAGTTCTAGCGGACCCGTCGCAGATACGCAGTATTTT. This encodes CASSSSGPVADTQYF.

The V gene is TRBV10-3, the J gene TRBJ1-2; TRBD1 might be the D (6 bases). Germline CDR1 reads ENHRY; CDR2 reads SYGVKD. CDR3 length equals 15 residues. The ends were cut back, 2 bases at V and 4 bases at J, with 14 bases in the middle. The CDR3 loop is CAISEVDRLPYGYTF. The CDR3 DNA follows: TGTGCCATCAGTGAGGTGGACAGACTTCCCTATGGCTACACCTTC.

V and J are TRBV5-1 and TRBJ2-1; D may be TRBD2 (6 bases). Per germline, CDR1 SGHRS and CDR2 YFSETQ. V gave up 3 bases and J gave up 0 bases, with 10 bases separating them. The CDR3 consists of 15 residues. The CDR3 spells CASSSDYLSYNEQFF. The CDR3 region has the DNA TGCGCCAGCAGCTCGGACTACCTCTCCTACAATGAGCAGTTCTTC.